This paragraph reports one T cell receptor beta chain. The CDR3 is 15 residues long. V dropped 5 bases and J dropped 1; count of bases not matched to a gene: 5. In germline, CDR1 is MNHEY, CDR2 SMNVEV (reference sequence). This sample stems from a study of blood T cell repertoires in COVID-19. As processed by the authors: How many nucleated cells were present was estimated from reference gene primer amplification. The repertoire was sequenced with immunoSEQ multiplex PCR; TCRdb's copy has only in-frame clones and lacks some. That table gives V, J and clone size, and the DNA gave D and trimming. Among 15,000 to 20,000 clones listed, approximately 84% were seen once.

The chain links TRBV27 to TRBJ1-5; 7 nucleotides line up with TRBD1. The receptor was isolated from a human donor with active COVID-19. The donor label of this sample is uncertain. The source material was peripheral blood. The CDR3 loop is CASSGLTGSNQPQHF. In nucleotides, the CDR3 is TGTGCCAGCAGTGGACTGACAGGGAGCAATCAGCCCCAGCATTTT.